This T cell receptor beta chain was captured in a study of early T cells in non-severe SARS-CoV-2 infection. Turning to the study itself: Chains were unpaired, as sequencing was done on bulk RNA from unsorted whole blood.

On this clonotype itself: What it binds is not known. This could be a read error, since a much larger clone is one nucleotide away.

Attached unique molecular identifiers marked individual cDNA molecules. TCRdb analysed the 5' RACE reads with MiXCR anew, one entry per CDR3 protein. The repertoire includes fewer than 40,000 distinct CDR3 sequences, around 6.5% of them detected once, and roughly 4.9% sits in the top ten. The study's findings and limits: VDJdb-based annotation leaned toward anti-spike CD8 responses and missed private and CD4 specificities.

The CDR3 has 15 amino acids. Germline-derived CDR1 and CDR2 are SGHAT and FQNNGV. The receptor was derived from an adult who was a healthcare worker with PCR-confirmed SARS-CoV-2 infection or an uninfected control (not recorded which). V usage is TRBV11-2 and J usage is TRBJ2-5, with D possibly TRBD2 on 6 matching bases. The sample comprised whole blood. The CDR3 nucleotides read TGTGACAGCAGCTTGAATTGGGAGGCCACAGAGACCCAGTACTTC. This gives the protein CDSSLNWEATETQYF.